This passage covers 10 T cell receptor delta chains from one sample sequenced in a study of γδ T cells in repeated Plasmodium falciparum infection. TCRdb re-called the multiplex PCR reads using CATT. The table records about 89,000 delta-chain clones, roughly 1.4% of them present only once. Vgamma9/Vdelta2+ and Vdelta2-negative gammadelta T cells were flow-sorted from PBMC for bulk sequencing. Sequenced material: gamma-delta T cells from blood. The receptors were gathered from a pool of human donors (malaria-infected and uninfected, not separated).

Only a few counts were recorded for this clone. The CDR3 nucleotides read TGTGCTCTTGGAGGACTCTGCTGGGGGATTTGGTACACCGATAAACTCATCTTT. This gives the protein CALGGLCWGIWYTDKLIF. The chain carries TRDV1 and TRDJ1; 9 bases line up with TRDD3. The J gene, missing from TCRdb, was assigned here through DNA to germline matching. The junction had 14 bases not matched to a gene; V was cut back by 6 bases and J by 0 bases. The CDR3 runs to 18 residues. In germline, CDR1 is TSWWSYY, CDR2 QGS.

This clone was counted ten times or more. The J gene is TRDJ1, the V gene TRDV2; 13 bases match TRDD3. CDR3 length equals 18 residues. Germline-derived CDR1 and CDR2 are GEAIGNYY and EKD. With 1 base clipped from V and 0 bases from J, the junction kept 7 bases outside the gene matches. CDR3 loop: CACDTVLGDTRNTDKLIF. As DNA, the CDR3 is TGTGCCTGTGACACAGTACTGGGGGATACGCGTAACACCGATAAACTCATCTTT.

This clone was seen only a few times. This DNA's translation differs at residue 7 from TCRdb's protein, which comes from a much larger clone; a read error is likely, and the protein shown is translated from the DNA. V usage is TRDV1 and J usage is TRDJ1, with D unclear. The V end lost 1 base, the J end lost 2 bases, and 14 bases lay between the germline ends. The CDR3 runs 16 residues. Germline CDR1 is TSWWSYY and CDR2 is QGS. This chain's CDR3 is CALGEQPRDLTDKLIF. The DNA for the CDR3 is TGTGCTCTTGGGGAACAACCCCGGGACCTAACCGATAAACTCATCTTT.

For this clone: A far larger clone lies a single base away; this is likely a read error. At the DNA level, this CDR3 is encoded by other sequences in the same sample as well. The chain recombines TRDV1 with TRDJ1, with 8 bases identical to TRDD3. Matching the DNA to germline supplied the J gene, which TCRdb does not give. This CDR3 has 19 amino acids. Germline V gives CDR1 TSWWSYY, CDR2 QGS. The CDR3 DNA reads as TGTGCTCTTGGGGTACTAACTGGGGGGCGACCCGATTACACCGACAAACTCATCTTT. This translates into CALGVLTGGRPDYTDKLIF.

As regards this clone: TCRdb has a much larger clone's protein, which differs at residue 12 from the translation of this DNA, likely because of a read error; what is shown is the protein translated from the DNA. This chain uses TRDV1 with TRDJ1, with 8 nucleotides matching TRDD3. Germline-derived CDR1 and CDR2 are TSWWSYY and QGS. Trimming at V came to 0 bases and at J to 0 bases, leaving 24 bases not matched to a gene. The CDR3 sequence is 23 residues long. CDR3 region: CALGELEGPTYTNWGEYTDKLIF. The DNA for the CDR3 is TGTGCTCTTGGGGAACTAGAAGGTCCTACGTATACTAACTGGGGGGAGTACACCGATAAACTCATCTTT.

This clone was seen a few times. This probably arose from a read error, given a far larger clone one base away. The identical CDR3 is also encoded by other nucleotide sequences in the sample. The chain uses TRDV1 and TRDJ1, with D perhaps TRDD2 or TRDD3 (7 bases each). The CDR3 consists of 21 residues. The germline V and J ends were trimmed by 3 bases and 0 bases, with 29 bases remaining between them. Germline loops: CDR1 TSWWSYY, CDR2 QGS. CDR3 loop: CALGDRSYFSPWGFHTDKLIF. The DNA of the CDR3 is TGTGCTCTTGGGGACCGTTCCTACTTCTCGCCCTGGGGGTTTCACACCGATAAACTCATCTTT.

This clone was seen repeatedly, ten times or more. This chain connects TRDV2 to TRDJ1; TRDD3 might be the D (6 bases). Because TCRdb records no J gene, it was assigned here through a match of the DNA to germline. The CDR3 has 22 residues. Trimming cost V 0 bases and J 0 bases, with 31 bases left between them. Germline CDR1 reads GEAIGNYY; CDR2 reads EKD. Here the CDR3 DNA reads TGTGCCTGTGACACCGGTGAAGTTCCTTGGGGGCATGGCCTTCAATACACCGATAAACTCATCTTT. This encodes CACDTGEVPWGHGLQYTDKLIF.

This clone was seen many times. The chain is built from TRDV1 and TRDJ1; a weak D match, TRDD3 (5 bases). The J gene was missing in TCRdb and was found by matching the end of the DNA to germline. Germline values: CDR1 TSWWSYY, CDR2 QGS. Deletions cut 3 bases from V and 0 bases from J, with 11 bases between. The CDR3 runs 15 residues. CDR3 protein: CALGDIKGYTDKLIF. CDR3 coding DNA: TGTGCTCTTGGGGACATTAAGGGATACACCGATAAACTCATCTTT.

This clone has more than one count but fewer than ten. TCRdb has a much larger clone's protein, which differs at residue 17 from the translation of this DNA, likely because of a read error; what is shown is the protein translated from the DNA. The V call is TRDV1, the J call TRDJ1; 10 bases agree with TRDD3. CDR3 length: 26 amino acids. V shed 0 bases and J 0 bases; nucleotides not matched to a gene: 31. Germline-derived CDR1 and CDR2 are TSWWSYY and QGS. CDR3 sequence reads: CALGELGVKGFSTGGFTHLYTDKLIF. For the CDR3, the DNA is TGTGCTCTTGGGGAACTAGGAGTCAAAGGCTTTTCGACTGGGGGATTCACACACCTGTACACCGATAAACTCATCTTT.

Concerning this clone itself: This DNA's translation differs at residue 11 from TCRdb's protein, which comes from a much larger clone; a read error is likely, and the protein shown is translated from the DNA. This chain connects TRDV1 to TRDJ1; 8 nucleotides match TRDD3. Germline V gene sequence: CDR1 TSWWSYY, CDR2 QGS. The CDR3 extends over 19 amino acids. With 1 base clipped from V and 2 bases from J, the junction kept 15 bases outside the gene matches. For the CDR3, the DNA is TGTGCTCTTGGGGAACGTAACGTATGGGGGATGCGAGGGACCGATAAACTCATCTTT. This gives the protein CALGERNVWGMRGTDKLIF.